This T cell receptor beta chain originates from a study of vaccination and CD4 T cells after COVID-19. In the study overall: The convalescents included six males and four females, and among them two were Hispanic while seven were Caucasian. The cells were exposed to overlapping spike peptides originating from SARS-CoV-2, HCoV-NL63, HCoV-OC43 and HCoV-229E for stimulation. Samples after vaccination came a median approximately 66 days past dose two, ranging 14 to 241.

This clonotype was detected a few times. Antigen specificity is unknown. Study-level results: Vaccine-specific clones numbering 304 of 307 showed spike mono-reactivity in convalescent patients.

Treatment of the sample: roughly 10-day PBMC culture with coronavirus spike peptide pools or control peptides (ViraFEST assay). Per germline, CDR1 SNHLY and CDR2 FYNNEI. The CDR3 is 15 amino acids. V lost 2 bases and J lost 3, with 11 bases in between. The Oncomine TCR Beta short-read assay was applied to DNA of cultured CD4+ T cells. TCRdb ran MiXCR on the PCR reads and lists one entry per CDR3 protein. The sample has approximately 13,000 distinct CDR3 sequences, roughly 26% seen once; the top ten hold 25% to 30%. The sequence was collected from a human donor who received a COVID-19 vaccine. Sequences were derived from CD4+ T cells from blood, cultured in vitro, sampled before SARS-CoV-2 vaccination. The rearrangement joins TRBV2 to TRBJ2-1, with D perhaps TRBD1 (6 bases). CDR3 residues: CASSESGVFYNEQFF. The CDR3 DNA reads as TGTGCCAGCAGTGAATCAGGGGTCTTCTACAATGAGCAGTTCTTC.